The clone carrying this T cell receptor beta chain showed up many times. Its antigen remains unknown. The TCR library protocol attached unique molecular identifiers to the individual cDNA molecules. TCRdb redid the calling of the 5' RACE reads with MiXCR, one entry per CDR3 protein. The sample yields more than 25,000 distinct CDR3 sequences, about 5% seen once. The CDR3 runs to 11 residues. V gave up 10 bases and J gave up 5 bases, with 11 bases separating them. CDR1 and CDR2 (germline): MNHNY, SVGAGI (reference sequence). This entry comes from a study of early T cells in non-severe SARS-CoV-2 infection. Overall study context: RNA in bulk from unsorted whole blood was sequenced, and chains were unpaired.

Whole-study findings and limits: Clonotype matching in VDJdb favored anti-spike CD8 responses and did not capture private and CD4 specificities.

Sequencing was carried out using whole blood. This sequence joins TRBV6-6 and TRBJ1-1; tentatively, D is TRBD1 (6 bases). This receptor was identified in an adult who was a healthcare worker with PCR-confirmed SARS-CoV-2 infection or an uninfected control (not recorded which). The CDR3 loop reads CATYRATEAFF. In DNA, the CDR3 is TGTGCCACTTACAGGGCAACTGAAGCTTTCTTT.